Listed here are 23 T cell receptor beta chains from one sample, sequenced in a study of graft-versus-host responses after intestinal transplantation. The data were produced by immunoSEQ multiplex PCR, yet TCRdb's version contains in-frame clones alone and is incomplete. Found here are about 43,000 clones, approximately 95% of them singletons; the top ten hold 1.6%. The sequencing used PBMCs, collected 335 days after intestinal transplant. These receptors were obtained from a human patient who received an intestinal transplant, so some T cells may come from the graft donor.

This chain uses TRBV5-1 with TRBJ2-5; 9 nucleotides agree with TRBD1. With the DNA end fitting TRBJ2-7 better, the J assignment may be wrong. The CDR3 loop spans 16 amino acids. Germline CDR1 and CDR2: SGHRS and YFSETQ. CDR3 sequence (DNA): TGCGCCAGCAGCTTGGCATCTGGGACAGGGACCTACGAGCAGTACTTC. This gives the protein CASSLASGTGTYEQYF.

The rearrangement uses TRBV6-5 and TRBJ1-2; TRBD1 is a possible D gene (5 bases). V dropped 7 bases and J dropped 1 base, with 13 bases sitting between them. Germline V gene sequence: CDR1 MNHEY, CDR2 SVGAGI. This CDR3 region has 14 residues. CDR3 residues: CASTLGDGNYGYTF. The CDR3, as DNA: TGTGCCAGCACCCTTGGGGACGGTAACTATGGCTACACCTTC.

Only one count was recorded for this clone. The chain couples TRBV5-4 to TRBJ2-5; D call uncertain. Trimming cost V 0 bases and J 4 bases, with 10 bases left between them. The CDR3 spans 14 residues. Germline CDR1 reads SGHNT; CDR2 reads YYREEE (reference sequence). The CDR3 here is CASSLAGVAETQYF. The CDR3 nucleotides read TGTGCCAGCAGCTTGGCTGGGGTCGCAGAGACCCAGTACTTC.

This chain joins TRBV18 and TRBJ1-5; 9 positions agree with TRBD1. The CDR3 spans 14 residues. From germline, CDR1 is KGHSH and CDR2 LQKENI. J was trimmed by 5 bases and V by 6 bases; bases with no gene match: 5. CDR3 sequence: CASSPGQGYQPQHF. The CDR3 DNA follows: TGTGCCAGCTCTCCGGGACAGGGCTATCAGCCCCAGCATTTT.

As concerns this clone: Other DNA sequences from this sample encode an identical CDR3 as well. This chain joins TRBV18 and TRBJ1-1, with D unresolved. Trimming pared 2 bases from V and 1 base from J, leaving 5 bases between. This CDR3 is 13 amino acids long. Germline assignment: CDR1 KGHSH and CDR2 LQKENI. Written as DNA, the CDR3 is TGTGCCAGCTCACCAACGGGGAACACTGAAGCTTTCTTT. As protein: CASSPTGNTEAFF.

The chain links TRBV18 to TRBJ2-2; D unclear. From germline, CDR1 is KGHSH and CDR2 LQKENI. V lost 1 base to trimming and J lost 0 bases, with 12 bases between them. The CDR3 covers 17 residues. The CDR3 spells CASSPQLRIANTGELFF. Here the CDR3 DNA reads TGTGCCAGCTCACCACAATTAAGGATCGCGAACACCGGGGAGCTGTTTTTT.

The V and J genes are TRBV9 and TRBJ2-5; TRBD2 is a possible D gene (5 bases). The CDR3 spans 14 residues. V lost 0 bases to trimming and J lost 1 base, with 7 bases between them. Germline CDR1 and CDR2: SGDLS and YYNGEE. Here the CDR3 DNA reads TGTGCCAGCAGCGTAGGGACTGGCCAAGAGACCCAGTACTTC. Amino acid sequence: CASSVGTGQETQYF.

The chain links TRBV7-6 to TRBJ2-7; D is possibly TRBD2 (6 bases). The CDR3 has 15 residues. V dropped 2 bases and J dropped 2 bases, with 13 bases sitting between them. Germline V lookup: CDR1 SGHVS, CDR2 FNYEAQ. The CDR3 sequence: CASSLFRGGPYEQYF. The CDR3 nucleotides read TGTGCCAGCAGCTTATTCCGGGGAGGCCCCTACGAGCAGTACTTC.

This rearrangement joins TRBV27 to TRBJ1-5; possible D gene TRBD1, 5 bases. Germline CDR1 and CDR2: MNHEY and SMNVEV (reference sequence). V shed 6 bases and J shed 0 bases, with 9 bases lying between them. This CDR3 is built from 14 residues. The CDR3 region is CASSDRHSNQPQHF. The DNA of the CDR3 is TGTGCCAGCAGCGACAGACATAGCAATCAGCCCCAGCATTTT.

This clone has only one observation. This chain uses TRBV19 with TRBJ2-7, with D tentatively TRBD2 (6 bases). The CDR3 contains 15 residues. Per germline, CDR1 LNHDA and CDR2 SQIVND (reference sequence). Trimming pared 1 base from V and 0 bases from J, leaving 10 bases between. The CDR3 sequence: CASSIALANSYEQYF. In nucleotides, the CDR3 is TGTGCCAGTAGTATAGCCCTAGCGAACTCCTACGAGCAGTACTTC.

The chain uses TRBV11-1 and TRBJ2-7; D may be TRBD2 (7 bases). There are 15 residues in the CDR3. CDR1 is SGHAT and CDR2 is FQDESV in the germline V gene (reference sequence). Trimming removed 3 bases at V and 5 bases at J, with 17 bases between. CDR3 loop: CASSLGGTMKHEQYF. DNA for the CDR3: TGTGCCAGCAGCTTGGGAGGGACAATGAAGCACGAGCAGTACTTC.

The J gene is TRBJ2-7, the V gene TRBV13; a possible D gene is TRBD2 (7 bases). V was clipped by 2 bases and J by 5 bases, with 22 bases between them. The CDR3 spans 17 residues. Germline CDR1 reads PRHDT; CDR2 reads FYEKMQ (reference sequence). This CDR3 is CASSLTGYPRGDNEQYF. The CDR3 DNA follows: TGTGCCAGCAGCTTAACTGGTTACCCCCGGGGGGACAACGAGCAGTACTTC.

This chain connects TRBV18 to TRBJ2-4; D unclear. V was clipped by 3 bases and J by 5 bases, with 8 bases between them. In germline, CDR1 is KGHSH, CDR2 LQKENI. The CDR3 totals 13 residues. The CDR3 spells CASSPLSENIQYF. The CDR3 DNA reads TGTGCCAGCTCACCGCTTAGTGAAAACATTCAGTACTTC.

This sequence joins TRBV18 and TRBJ1-6; D gene uncertain. CDR1 and CDR2 (germline): KGHSH, LQKENI. The CDR3 has 12 amino acids. V gave up 6 bases and J gave up 6 bases, with 6 bases separating them. The CDR3 loop is CASSHINSPLHF. The CDR3 bases are TGTGCCAGCTCCCACATTAATTCACCCCTCCACTTT.

This chain connects TRBV13 to TRBJ1-2; 10 nucleotides line up with TRBD1. In germline, CDR1 is PRHDT, CDR2 FYEKMQ (reference sequence). With V trimmed by 2 bases and J by 8 bases, 5 bases remained unmatched. CDR3 size: 14 residues. CDR3 coding DNA: TGTGCCAGCAGCTTAACCGGGACAGGGGCCGGCTACACCTTC. Translation: CASSLTGTGAGYTF.

The V call is TRBV15, the J call TRBJ1-3; unclear D gene. Germline lookup yields CDR1 LNHNV and CDR2 YYDKDF (reference sequence). This CDR3 is 15 amino acids long. Trimming removed 3 bases at V and 0 bases at J, with 9 bases between. CDR3 residues: CATSREGTSGNTIYF. CDR3 bases: TGTGCCACCAGCAGGGAGGGTACCTCTGGAAACACCATATATTTT.

The V gene is TRBV19, the J gene TRBJ2-7; possibly TRBD1 or TRBD2 for D (5 bases each). Germline lookup yields CDR1 LNHDA and CDR2 SQIVND (reference sequence). The CDR3 has 13 amino acids. Trimming took off 1 base at V and 5 bases at J, with 9 bases between the two ends. This chain's CDR3 is CASSIARGNEQYF. DNA for the CDR3: TGTGCCAGTAGTATAGCTCGGGGCAACGAGCAGTACTTC.

The V and J genes are TRBV25-1 and TRBJ2-7, with 9 bases fitting TRBD1. This CDR3 comprises 14 residues. With 7 bases clipped from V and 5 bases from J, the junction kept 9 bases outside the gene matches. Germline values: CDR1 MGHDK, CDR2 SYGVNS. CDR3 sequence: CASMGTGREDEQYF. DNA of the CDR3: TGTGCCAGCATGGGGACAGGGCGCGAGGACGAGCAGTACTTC.

Here the CDR3 DNA reads TGTGCCTGGAGTGTAGTAGTCTACGAGCAGTACTTC. It encodes CAWSVVVYEQYF. This chain uses TRBV30 with TRBJ2-7; D remains unclear. Per germline, CDR1 GTSNPN and CDR2 SVGIG (reference sequence). This CDR3 spans 12 amino acids. V was cut by 0 bases and J by 3 bases, with 6 bases left in between.

The J gene is TRBJ2-7, the V gene TRBV5-1; tentative D call: TRBD1 (6 bases). The V end lost 1 base, the J end lost 7 bases, and 12 bases lay between the germline ends. The germline gives CDR1 SGHRS, CDR2 YFSETQ. The CDR3 extends over 13 amino acids. This CDR3 reads CASSLSPQGEQYF. The CDR3 nucleotides read TGCGCCAGCAGCTTGAGTCCCCAGGGGGAGCAGTACTTC.

The rearrangement links TRBV5-4 to TRBJ2-7; D not certain. The CDR3 loop spans 14 amino acids. In germline, CDR1 is SGHNT, CDR2 YYREEE (reference sequence). V lost 4 bases, J lost 0 bases, and 11 bases lay in between. In DNA, the CDR3 is TGTGCCAGCAGCCCTCCCGGCAACTCCTACGAGCAGTACTTC. Amino acids: CASSPPGNSYEQYF.

This chain joins TRBV30 and TRBJ2-5, with 7 bases fitting TRBD1. Germline values: CDR1 GTSNPN, CDR2 SVGIG (reference sequence). The CDR3 totals 16 residues. The V and J ends lost 0 bases and 5 bases, in that order; junction bases with no gene match: 12. The CDR3 nucleotides read TGTGCCTGGAGTGTAAGGTTCAGGGGGAGATGGGAGACCCAGTACTTC. It is translated as CAWSVRFRGRWETQYF.

The chain carries TRBV28 and TRBJ2-1; 8 bases map to TRBD2. Trimming took 6 bases from V and 7 from J; bases not matched to a gene: 14. The CDR3 runs 16 residues. Germline CDR1 MDHEN, CDR2 SYDVKM. The CDR3 DNA sequence: TGTGCCAGCAGACTCGGGGGGACTAGTACCGCTAATGAGCAGTTCTTC. Translation gives CASRLGGTSTANEQFF.